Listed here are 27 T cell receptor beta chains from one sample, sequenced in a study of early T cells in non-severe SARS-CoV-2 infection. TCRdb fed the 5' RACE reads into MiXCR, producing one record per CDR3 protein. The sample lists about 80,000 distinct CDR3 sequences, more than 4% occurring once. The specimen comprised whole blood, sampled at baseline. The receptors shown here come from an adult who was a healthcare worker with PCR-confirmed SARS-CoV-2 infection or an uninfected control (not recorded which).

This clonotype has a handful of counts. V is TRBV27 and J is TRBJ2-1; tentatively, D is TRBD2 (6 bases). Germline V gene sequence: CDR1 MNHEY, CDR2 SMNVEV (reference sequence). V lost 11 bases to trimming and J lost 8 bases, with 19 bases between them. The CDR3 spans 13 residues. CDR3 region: CASLGGAGDEQFF. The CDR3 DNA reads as TGTGCCTCTCTCGGAGGGGCAGGCGATGAGCAGTTCTTC.

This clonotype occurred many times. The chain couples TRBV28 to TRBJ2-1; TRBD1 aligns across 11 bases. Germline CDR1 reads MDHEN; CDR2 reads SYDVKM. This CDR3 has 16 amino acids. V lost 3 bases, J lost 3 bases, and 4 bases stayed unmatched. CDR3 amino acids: CASSLAGTGGYNEQFF. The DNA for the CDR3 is TGTGCCAGCAGTTTGGCCGGGACAGGGGGCTACAATGAGCAGTTCTTC.

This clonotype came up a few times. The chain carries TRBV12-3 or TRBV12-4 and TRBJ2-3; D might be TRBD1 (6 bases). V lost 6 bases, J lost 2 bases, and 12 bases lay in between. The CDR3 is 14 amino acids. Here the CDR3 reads CASRRDILTDTQYF. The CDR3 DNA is TGTGCCAGCAGGAGGGACATACTCACAGATACGCAGTATTTT.

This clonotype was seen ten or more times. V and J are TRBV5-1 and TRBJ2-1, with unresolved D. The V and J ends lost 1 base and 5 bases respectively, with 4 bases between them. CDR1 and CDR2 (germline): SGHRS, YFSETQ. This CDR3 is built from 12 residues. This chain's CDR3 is CASSLFDNEQFF. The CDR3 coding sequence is TGCGCCAGCAGCTTGTTCGACAATGAGCAGTTCTTC.

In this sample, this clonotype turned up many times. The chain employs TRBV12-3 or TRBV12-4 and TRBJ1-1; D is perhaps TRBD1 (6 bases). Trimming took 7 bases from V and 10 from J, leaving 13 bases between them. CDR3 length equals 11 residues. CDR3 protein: CASTYGGGAFF. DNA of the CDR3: TGTGCCAGCACCTATGGAGGGGGAGCTTTCTTT.

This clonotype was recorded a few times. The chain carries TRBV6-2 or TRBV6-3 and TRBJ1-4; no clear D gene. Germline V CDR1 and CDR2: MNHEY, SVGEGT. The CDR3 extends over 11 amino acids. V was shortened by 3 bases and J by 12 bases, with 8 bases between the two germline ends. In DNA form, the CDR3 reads TGTGCCAGCAGTTATAAGAACGAACTGTTTTTT. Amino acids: CASSYKNELFF.

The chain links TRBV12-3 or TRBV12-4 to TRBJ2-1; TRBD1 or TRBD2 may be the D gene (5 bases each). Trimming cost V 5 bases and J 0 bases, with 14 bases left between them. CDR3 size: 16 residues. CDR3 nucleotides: TGTGCCAGCAGTACCCGGGACGCCAGCTCCTACAATGAGCAGTTCTTC. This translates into CASSTRDASSYNEQFF.

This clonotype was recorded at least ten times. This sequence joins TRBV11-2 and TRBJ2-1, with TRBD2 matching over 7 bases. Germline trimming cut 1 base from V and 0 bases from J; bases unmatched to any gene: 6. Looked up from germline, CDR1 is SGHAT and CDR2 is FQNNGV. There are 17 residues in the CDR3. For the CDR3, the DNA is TGTGCCAGCAGCTTAGTCGAGGGAGGGCCCTCCTACAATGAGCAGTTCTTC. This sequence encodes CASSLVEGGPSYNEQFF.

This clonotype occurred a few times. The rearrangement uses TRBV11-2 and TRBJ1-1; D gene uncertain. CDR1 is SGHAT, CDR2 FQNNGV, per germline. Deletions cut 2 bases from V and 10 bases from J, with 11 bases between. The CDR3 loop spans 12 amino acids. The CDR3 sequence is CASSLLDLVAFF. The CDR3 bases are TGTGCCAGCAGCTTATTGGACCTAGTAGCTTTCTTT.

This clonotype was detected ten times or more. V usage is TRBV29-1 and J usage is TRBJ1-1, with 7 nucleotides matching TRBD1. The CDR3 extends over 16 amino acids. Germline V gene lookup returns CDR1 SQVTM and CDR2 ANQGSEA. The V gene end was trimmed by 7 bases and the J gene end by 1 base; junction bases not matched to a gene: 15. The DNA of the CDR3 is TGCAGCGCTGCTTCTTGGACAGGCCTCGAGAACACTGAAGCTTTCTTT. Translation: CSAASWTGLENTEAFF.

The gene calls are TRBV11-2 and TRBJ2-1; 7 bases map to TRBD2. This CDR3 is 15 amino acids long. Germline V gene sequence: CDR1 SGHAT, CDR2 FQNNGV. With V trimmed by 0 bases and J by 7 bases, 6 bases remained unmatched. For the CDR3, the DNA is TGTGCCAGCAGCTTAGACCTAGCGGCTGGGAATGAGCAGTTCTTC. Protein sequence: CASSLDLAAGNEQFF.

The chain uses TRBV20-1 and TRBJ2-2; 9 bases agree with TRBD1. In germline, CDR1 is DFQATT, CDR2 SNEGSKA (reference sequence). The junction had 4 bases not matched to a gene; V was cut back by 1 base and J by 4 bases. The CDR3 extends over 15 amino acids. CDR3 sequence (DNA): TGCAGTGCTAGAGTTCCGACAGGGGGCACCGGGGAGCTGTTTTTT. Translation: CSARVPTGGTGELFF.

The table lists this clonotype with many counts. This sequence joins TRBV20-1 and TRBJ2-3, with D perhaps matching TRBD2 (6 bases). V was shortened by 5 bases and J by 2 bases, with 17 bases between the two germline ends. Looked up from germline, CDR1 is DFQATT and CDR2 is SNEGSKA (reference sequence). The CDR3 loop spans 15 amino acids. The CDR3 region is CSAPGTSGVTDTQYF. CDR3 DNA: TGCAGTGCTCCAGGGACTTCGGGGGTCACAGATACGCAGTATTTT.

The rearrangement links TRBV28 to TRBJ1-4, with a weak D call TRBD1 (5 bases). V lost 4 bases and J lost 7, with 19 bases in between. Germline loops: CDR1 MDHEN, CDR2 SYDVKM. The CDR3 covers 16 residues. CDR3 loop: CASSSLSDGRGEKLFF. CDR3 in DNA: TGTGCCAGCAGTTCTCTATCGGACGGGAGGGGTGAAAAACTGTTTTTT.

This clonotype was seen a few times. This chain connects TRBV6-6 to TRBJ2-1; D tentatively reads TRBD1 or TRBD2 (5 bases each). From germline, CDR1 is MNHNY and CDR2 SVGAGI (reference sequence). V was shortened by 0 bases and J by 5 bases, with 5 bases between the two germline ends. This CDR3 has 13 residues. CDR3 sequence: CASSYSGDNEQFF. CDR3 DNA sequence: TGTGCCAGCAGTTACTCGGGGGACAATGAGCAGTTCTTC.

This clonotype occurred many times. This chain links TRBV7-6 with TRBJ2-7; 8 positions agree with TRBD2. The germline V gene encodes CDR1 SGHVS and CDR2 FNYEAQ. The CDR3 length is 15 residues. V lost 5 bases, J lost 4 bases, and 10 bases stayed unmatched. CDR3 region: CASSSRGREAYEQYF. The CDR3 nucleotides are TGTGCCAGCAGCAGTAGAGGGCGGGAGGCTTACGAGCAGTACTTC.

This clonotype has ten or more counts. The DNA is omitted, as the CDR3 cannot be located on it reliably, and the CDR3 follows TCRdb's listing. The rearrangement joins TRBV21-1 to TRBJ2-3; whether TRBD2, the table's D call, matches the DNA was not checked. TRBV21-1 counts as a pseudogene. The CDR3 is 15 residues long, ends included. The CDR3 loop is CASSKVAGGTDTQYF.

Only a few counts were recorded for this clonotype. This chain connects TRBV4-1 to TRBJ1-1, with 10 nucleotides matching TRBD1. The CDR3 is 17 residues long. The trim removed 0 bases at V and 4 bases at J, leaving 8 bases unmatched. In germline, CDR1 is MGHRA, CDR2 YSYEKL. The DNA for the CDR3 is TGCGCCAGCAGCCAAGAAAGACAGGGGGCGAGAGGCACTGAAGCTTTCTTT. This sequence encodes CASSQERQGARGTEAFF.

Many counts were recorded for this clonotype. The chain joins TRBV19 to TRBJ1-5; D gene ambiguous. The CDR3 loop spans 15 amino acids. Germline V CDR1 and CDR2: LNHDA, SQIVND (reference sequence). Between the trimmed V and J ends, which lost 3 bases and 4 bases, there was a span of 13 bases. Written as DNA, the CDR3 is TGTGCCAGTAGTATGGTCCCACAGCCAAATCAGCCCCAGCATTTT. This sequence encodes CASSMVPQPNQPQHF.

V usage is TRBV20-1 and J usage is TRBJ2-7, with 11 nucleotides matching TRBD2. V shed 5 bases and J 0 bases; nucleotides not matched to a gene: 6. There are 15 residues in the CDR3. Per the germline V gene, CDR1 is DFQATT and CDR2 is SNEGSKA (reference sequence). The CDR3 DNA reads TGCAGTGCTGCCCGACTAGCGGGGAGCTCCTACGAGCAGTACTTC. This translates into CSAARLAGSSYEQYF.

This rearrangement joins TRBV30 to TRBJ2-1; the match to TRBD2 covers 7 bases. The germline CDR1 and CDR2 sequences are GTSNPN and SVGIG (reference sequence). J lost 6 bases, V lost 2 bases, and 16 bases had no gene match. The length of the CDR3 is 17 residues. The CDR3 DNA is TGTGCCTGGAGTCCCGGGCCCAGTGGGAGGGCCGGCAATGAGCAGTTCTTC. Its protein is CAWSPGPSGRAGNEQFF.

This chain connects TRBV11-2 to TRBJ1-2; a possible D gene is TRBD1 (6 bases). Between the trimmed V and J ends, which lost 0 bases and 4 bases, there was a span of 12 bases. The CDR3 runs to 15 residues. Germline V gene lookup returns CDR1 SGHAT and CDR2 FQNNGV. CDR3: CASSLDFGGLYGYTF. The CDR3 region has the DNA TGTGCCAGCAGCTTAGATTTCGGGGGGCTCTATGGCTACACCTTC.

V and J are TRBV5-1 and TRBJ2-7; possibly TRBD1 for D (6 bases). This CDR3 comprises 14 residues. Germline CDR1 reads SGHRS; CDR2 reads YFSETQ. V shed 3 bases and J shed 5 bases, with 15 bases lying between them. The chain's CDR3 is CASSSQGGLNEQYF. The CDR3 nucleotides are TGCGCCAGCAGCTCACAGGGCGGGCTTAACGAGCAGTACTTC. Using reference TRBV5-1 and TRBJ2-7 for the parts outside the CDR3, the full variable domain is KAGVTQTPRYLIKTRGQQVTLSCSPISGHRSVSWYQQTPGQGLQFLFEYFSETQRNKGNFPGRFSGRQFSNSRSEMNVSTLELGDSALYLCASSSQGGLNEQYFGPGTRLTVT.

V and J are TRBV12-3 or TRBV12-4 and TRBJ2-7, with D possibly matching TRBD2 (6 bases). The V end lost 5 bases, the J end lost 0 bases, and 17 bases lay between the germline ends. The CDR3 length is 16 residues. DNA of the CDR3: TGTGCCAGCAGTCTCGGGACTCCTAGAAGCTCCTACGAGCAGTACTTC. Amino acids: CASSLGTPRSSYEQYF.

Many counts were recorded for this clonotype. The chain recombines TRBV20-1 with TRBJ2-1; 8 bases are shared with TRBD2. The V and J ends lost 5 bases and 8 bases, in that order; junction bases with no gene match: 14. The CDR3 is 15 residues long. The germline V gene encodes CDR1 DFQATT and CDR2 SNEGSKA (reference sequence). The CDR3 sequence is CSAPLRPAGGDEQFF. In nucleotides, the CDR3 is TGCAGTGCTCCCCTTCGCCCGGCGGGAGGTGATGAGCAGTTCTTC.

As DNA, the CDR3 is TGTGCCAGCAGCCAGGCAGGCGGGCAAATTTCTAATGAGCAGTTCTTC. The encoded protein is CASSQAGGQISNEQFF. The V and J genes are TRBV7-9 and TRBJ2-1; a weak D match, TRBD2 (5 bases). The V gene's germline CDR1 is SEHNR and CDR2 FQNEAQ (reference sequence). Trimming pared 5 bases from V and 7 bases from J, leaving 21 bases between. The CDR3 is 16 residues long.

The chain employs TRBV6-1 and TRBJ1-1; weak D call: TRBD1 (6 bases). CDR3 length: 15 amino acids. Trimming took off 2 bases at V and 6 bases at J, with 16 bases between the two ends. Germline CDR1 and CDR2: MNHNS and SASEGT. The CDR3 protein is CASSERQGTRAEAFF. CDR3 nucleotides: TGTGCCAGCAGTGAACGGCAGGGGACAAGAGCTGAAGCTTTCTTT.